The sequence of this T cell receptor (beta chain) was determined in a study of molecular identifiers for immune sequencing clone quantification. Study-level background: Four portions were sequenced after RNA from about 20,000 or 100,000 naive CD8 cells was split five ways in replicates. Study-level points and caveats: It was shown that clones above 20 RNA copies held over 99% of effector molecules, but under 1% in naive cells.

Generation of bulk TCR libraries relied on previously described methods and listed TCR primers. TCRdb recomputed calls from the PCR reads with MiXCR, one row per CDR3 protein. Seen here are around 480,000 distinct CDR3 sequences, around a fifth observed once, and the top ten hold around 0.84%. The germline V gene encodes CDR1 MNHEY and CDR2 SVGAGI. This CDR3 comprises 16 residues. V trimming: 6 bases; J trimming: 1 base; junction bases outside the gene matches: 8. This clonotype was seen only a few times. Its antigen is unidentified. Sequencing libraries of naive CD8 cells derived from roughly 18,000 to 920,000 sorted cells with 10%, 30% or 50% RNA.

The TCR originated in a human donor in good health. Some libraries in this study had Jurkat cell RNA spiked in. The sequenced material came from naive CD8+ T cells from blood, with Jurkat cell RNA spiked in. Specified subset: FACS-sorted CD8+CD4-CCR7+CD45RA+ naive T cells. The chain carries TRBV6-5 and TRBJ2-3, with 9 bases matching TRBD2. The CDR3 is CASSGRAGGGTDTQYF. The CDR3 nucleotides are TGTGCCAGCAGCGGCCGAGCGGGGGGTGGCACAGATACGCAGTATTTT.